A selection of T cell receptor beta chains follows, all from one sample in a study of beta chain features in type 1 diabetes. The assay was immunoSEQ multiplex PCR, and TCRdb's table has in-frame clones only and misses some. The sample holds 680,000 or so clones; roughly an eighth are singletons and the top ten take 0.022%. What was sequenced was naive CD4+ T cells from blood. Every receptor here comes from a young man with type 1 diabetes. The CDR3 runs from the conserved cysteine through the conserved F or W. Fields, in order: D gene, J gene, V gene, clone size, CDR3 DNA, CDR3 protein. D genes are given only for firm matches. A clone size is listed for some rows: how often the clone was seen (once, few, many), or a class if it is expanded.

NA	TRBJ2-3	TRBV29-1	few	TGCAGCGTTGGGGAGCGCACAGATACGCAGTATTTT	CSVGERTDTQYF
NA	TRBJ1-4	TRBV30	few	TGTGCCTGGACCACTGGGACGTCTCACGAAAAACTGTTTTTT	CAWTTGTSHEKLFF
NA	TRBJ2-4	TRBV13	few	TGTGCCAGCAGCTCCGGGGAGTCCAAGGCCAAAAACATTCAGTACTTC	CASSSGESKAKNIQYF
NA	TRBJ1-1	TRBV5-1	few	TGCGCCAGCAGCCCAGACAGCGCCTCCACTGAAGCTTTCTTT	CASSPDSASTEAFF
TRBD1	TRBJ2-7	TRBV5-4	NA	TGTGCCAGCAGCTTGGGAGGGACAGGGGGGTACGAGCAGTACTTC	CASSLGGTGGYEQYF
NA	TRBJ2-3	TRBV30	NA	TGTGCCTGGCGACAGTGGGGAGGTACGCAGTATTTT	CAWRQWGGTQYF
NA	TRBJ1-2	TRBV30	NA	TGTGCCTGGAGTGTACACAGGGCGTCCTATGGCTACACCTTC	CAWSVHRASYGYTF
NA	TRBJ1-3	TRBV25-1	NA	TGTGCCAGCAGTGTCGGAATCTCAGGGGCCCACTCTGGAAACACCATATATTTT	CASSVGISGAHSGNTIYF
NA	TRBJ2-5	TRBV30	once	TGTGCCTGGAGACTCCGCCAAGAGACCCAGTACTTC	CAWRLRQETQYF
TRBD1	TRBJ2-7	TRBV6-5	NA	TGTGCCAGCAGTCGCTCCGGGACAGGATTCTACGAGCAGTACTTC	CASSRSGTGFYEQYF
TRBD2	TRBJ2-7	TRBV15	few	TGTGCCACCAGCAGACCGTGGGCTAGCGGGTCCACAGGAGAGCAGTACTTC	CATSRPWASGSTGEQYF
NA	TRBJ2-1	TRBV6-1	NA	TGTGCCAGCAGTGAAGCGTCGGTCACTCTGCGGGATGAGCAGTTCTTC	CASSEASVTLRDEQFF
NA	TRBJ1-1	TRBV6-1	NA	TGTGCCAGCAGTGAACCCGGTCTGAACACTGAAGCTTTCTTT	CASSEPGLNTEAFF
TRBD1	TRBJ1-1	TRBV2	few	TGTGCCAGCGGCCAGGGGGCGCGGAACACTGAAGCTTTCTTT	CASGQGARNTEAFF
TRBD1	TRBJ2-3	TRBV6-1	NA	TGTGCCAGCAGTGAGACAGGGGCGTACGGCACAGATACGCAGTATTTT	CASSETGAYGTDTQYF
NA	TRBJ1-1	TRBV7-6	NA	TGTGCCAGCAGCACACAGGATGACACTGAAGCTTTCTTT	CASSTQDDTEAFF
TRBD2	TRBJ2-3	TRBV4-1	NA	TGCGCCAGCAGCCAAGGAAGGCGGGGGGGTACAGATACGCAGTATTTT	CASSQGRRGGTDTQYF
TRBD1	TRBJ1-4	TRBV7-2	NA	TGTGCCAGCAGCTCCCCTGGACAGGATGCAACTAATGAAAAACTGTTTTTT	CASSSPGQDATNEKLFF
TRBD1	TRBJ2-7	TRBV28	few	TGTGCCAGCAGAGCCGGGACAGGGCTCTACGAGCAGTACTTC	CASRAGTGLYEQYF
NA	TRBJ1-4	TRBV5-1	few	TGCGCCAGCAGCTTGGCCTACGGGGCTAATGAAAAACTGTTTTTT	CASSLAYGANEKLFF
NA	TRBJ1-3	TRBV7-9	NA	TGTGCCAGCAGCCCACGGACAGAACTCCTCTCTGGAAACACCATATATTTT	CASSPRTELLSGNTIYF
NA	TRBJ1-2	TRBV5-4	NA	TGTGCCAGCAGCACTGGAGGGACGCAAGGCTACACCTTC	CASSTGGTQGYTF
NA	TRBJ2-7	TRBV30	many	TGTGCCTGGACTCGAACCTCCTACGAGCAGTACTTC	CAWTRTSYEQYF
NA	TRBJ2-3	TRBV7-8	few	TGTGCCAGCAGCCACCGGGTGCGGGGGCCTAGCACAGATACGCAGTATTTT	CASSHRVRGPSTDTQYF
NA	TRBJ1-5	TRBV7-9	few	TGTGCCAGCAGCCAGGACACATACCAGCCCCAGCATTTT	CASSQDTYQPQHF
NA	TRBJ2-1	TRBV5-1	few	TGCGCCAGCAGCCCCTCCGGCAATGAGCAGTTCTTC	CASSPSGNEQFF
NA	TRBJ1-1	TRBV18	NA	TGTGCCAGCTCACCAGGCGGGGTTGGCACTGAAGCTTTCTTT	CASSPGGVGTEAFF
NA	TRBJ1-2	TRBV30	few	TGTGCCTGGAGTACAGGACGGGCACGCGCTAACTATGGCTACACCTTC	CAWSTGRARANYGYTF
TRBD2	TRBJ2-2	TRBV5-1	few	TGCGCCAGCAGCCCCGGACTAGTTGGAGGGGAGCTGTTTTTT	CASSPGLVGGELFF
NA	TRBJ1-6	TRBV7-9	few	TGTGCCAGCAGCCCAGGAGGCGGGGGATCACCCCTCCACTTT	CASSPGGGGSPLHF